This T cell receptor beta chain derives from a study of Tregs in tolerant kidney transplant recipients. Whole-study results and caveats: Donor-specific Treg expansion exceeded global Treg expansion in tolerant patients, suggesting antigen drive.

Produced via immunoSEQ multiplex PCR; TCRdb's table is partial and in-frame only. The repertoire has 69,000 or so clones, about 88% of them found once; the top ten carry approximately 0.39%. This clone appeared once. Its antigen is unidentified. The V gene lost 0 bases and the J gene lost 9 bases, with 6 bases spanning the gap. The CDR3 loop spans 12 amino acids. Per the germline V gene, CDR1 is LGHNT and CDR2 is FRNRAP. The receptor was isolated from a human donor who received a combined kidney and bone marrow transplant. The sample in question was CD4+ T cells from blood, obtained before the transplant. This chain joins TRBV12-5 and TRBJ2-1, with TRBD1 as a possible D gene (5 bases). This CDR3 reads CASGLVGAEQFF. CDR3 coding DNA: TGTGCTAGTGGTTTGGTAGGGGCTGAGCAGTTCTTC.